This T cell receptor (beta chain) is from a study of T cell responses to AZD1222 COVID-19 vaccine. V was clipped by 2 bases and J by 1 base, with 11 bases between them. This CDR3 has 15 residues. The germline gives CDR1 KGHSH, CDR2 LQKENI. General observations from the study: A mostly white British donor set with more females was recruited, and clonal diversity was possibly underestimated. There were repertoire samples only from the period after the peak T cell response.

Generated by immunoSEQ multiplex PCR, the TCRdb table keeps only in-frame clones and is missing some. This sample has around 140,000 clones, with about 82% found just once. Comments on this clone: The antigen remains unidentified.

The sample consisted of peripheral blood, taken 28 days after the second dose of the MenACWY control vaccine. The V gene is TRBV18, the J gene TRBJ1-1, with no clear D. The sequence derives from an adult who received the MenACWY meningococcal vaccine as a control. The CDR3 DNA is TGTGCCAGCTCACCAGGGGTTGGCAGGAACACTGAAGCTTTCTTT. Amino acids: CASSPGVGRNTEAFF.